This TCR beta chain appears in the sequencing data of a study of blood T cell repertoires in COVID-19 (dated by TCRdb to 2018 to 2020). Context from the whole study: Samples covering the acute and convalescent phases of COVID-19 were provided by collaborators in the United States, Italy and Spain. Where HLA class I and class II types were available, the types were taken from metadata supplied by the sample provider, not from assay-based typing. Deeply sampled blood TCRbeta repertoires from subjects exposed to, actively infected with, or recovered from COVID-19 were included in the dataset. The samples were drawn from the first 160 participants of the ongoing ImmuneRACE study and from about 1,200 subjects provided by 6 global collaborators. The repertoires were made available in a free public database intended to serve as a resource for research on the immune response to SARS-CoV-2. The material from the prospective study consisted of cDNA or gDNA derived from T cells, B-cell-depleted T cells, or PBMCs. The sample metadata nearly always contained a de-identified subject ID, COVID-19 status, age in years and sex. Study-level results and caveats: The amount of clinical and demographic metadata varied by source and participant and was provided uncurated.

This clone was observed once. The antigen it binds to is not known. Base qualities are not at hand, and no much larger clone is one base apart. TCRbeta CDR3 regions were amplified from genomic DNA by means of the immunoSEQ Assay, a bias-controlled multiplex PCR. The source study handled its data this way. Nucleated cell counts per sample were estimated from amplification of reference gene primers within the assay. To quantify the absolute abundance of each unique TCRbeta CDR3 rearrangement, sequence reads were collapsed and filtered. Productive Simpson clonality was computed per sample as the square root of Simpson's diversity index over productive rearrangements. TCRdb obtained this table from immuneACCESS and retained in-frame rearrangements with V and J assigned. These tables miss some clones; where compared with another copy, unresolved V genes account for less than half of the shortfall, and the remainder is unexplained. That table supplies the V and J calls and clone size; D and trimming were determined from the DNA. The sample table holds approximately 46,000 clones, of which around 88% were seen once. Of the sample, 3.7% falls within the top ten clones.

Whole blood was collected in K2EDTA tubes by collaborating institutions according to the institutions' own protocols. Collaborator samples were shipped for TCRbeta analysis as frozen whole blood, isolated PBMCs, or DNA extracted from either sample type. Counted from cysteine to phenylalanine, this CDR3 has 17 amino acids. Only the CDR3 portion is preserved as DNA: 51 bases, with reading frame beginning at the first base. Relative to germline, V is 5 bases shorter and J is 4 bases shorter, with 22 bases between their ends. The germline V gene yields KGHDR for CDR1 and SFDVKD for CDR2. The sequenced sample consisted of peripheral blood. This chain joins TRBV24-1 to TRBJ1-2; the D gene is perhaps TRBD1, from 5 matching bases. The receptor was isolated from a human donor in a cohort sampled during active COVID-19. The nucleotides read TGTGCCACCAGTGGGCCTATAGGCCAGACGGGGGGCTATGGCTACACCTTC. Translated, it reads CATSGPIGQTGGYGYTF.